This T cell receptor (beta chain) stems from a study of PD-L1 blockade in urothelial cancer. Looking at the study overall: Most patients, about 90% of the roughly 29, were males with bladder-origin cancer.

Clones were read by immunoSEQ multiplex PCR, and TCRdb kept only the in-frame ones, dropping some. The sample includes around 62,000 clones, 88% seen only once; the top ten take about 11%. Regarding time point: peripheral blood 6 weeks after treatment start. This receptor was obtained from a man aged 55-75 years with urothelial cancer. The sample in question was PBMCs, obtained around atezolizumab (anti-PD-L1) treatment.

The chain's CDR3 is CASSPSFKNIQYF. DNA for the CDR3: TGTGCCAGCAGCCCGAGTTTCAAAAACATTCAGTACTTC. V is TRBV13 and J is TRBJ2-4; D is unclear. The CDR3 has 13 amino acids. V shed 5 bases and J shed 3 bases, with 8 bases lying between them. Per germline, CDR1 PRHDT and CDR2 FYEKMQ (reference sequence).